The T cell receptor (beta chain) under discussion was sequenced for a study of blood T cell repertoires in COVID-19. Background on the study: Samples taken during acute and convalescent COVID-19 were collected in the United States, Italy and Spain. Nucleic acid was either cDNA or gDNA, and it came from T cells, B-cell-depleted T cells, or PBMCs.

The CDR3 totals 17 residues. Germline V lookup: CDR1 SGHTA, CDR2 FQGNSA. Trimming at V came to 0 bases and at J to 2 bases, leaving 7 bases not matched to a gene. In the authors' methods: Cell counts per sample came from amplifying reference gene primers. Clones were sequenced by immunoSEQ multiplex PCR, and TCRdb holds only the in-frame ones, with some missing. V, J and clone size were drawn from that table, and D and trimming were deduced from the DNA. The sample carries 65,000 to 85,000 clones, about 90% recorded once. V is TRBV7-2 and J is TRBJ2-5; 9 bases are shared with TRBD1. This clonotype was obtained from a human donor in a cohort sampled during active COVID-19. Sequencing was performed on peripheral blood. The CDR3 DNA follows: TGTGCCAGCAGCTTAGCCGGGGCCGGGACAGGGCAAGAGACCCAGTACTTC. This gives the protein CASSLAGAGTGQETQYF.